The clone carrying this T cell receptor delta chain was seen a handful of times. A read error may account for a junction end that differs from germline. These data originate in a study of gamma-delta chains in newborns, infants, children. Study-wide background: Microbial exposure reportedly drives polyclonal innate γδ T cell expansion after birth.

TCRdb ran CATT on the reads. This sample has 5,800 or so delta-chain clones, with roughly 0.4% found just once. CDR3 size: 20 residues. The germline V gene encodes CDR1 GEAIGNYY and CDR2 EKD. The specimen was blood. The chain links TRDV2 to TRDJ3, with 9 nucleotides matching TRDD3. This sequence originates from a child who was a newborn, infant or young child, either healthy, febrile or measles-vaccinated (not recorded which). The CDR3 DNA follows: TGTGCCTGTGACATACTGGGGGAGCATCTTAGCTCCTGGGACACCCGACAGACGTTCTTC. Translated: CACDILGEHLSSWDTRQTFF.